This entry lists 2 T cell receptor beta chains sequenced from one sample in a study of cytomegalovirus exposure and HLA in healthy donors. A multiplex PCR was run with 60 Vbeta primers and 13 Jbeta primers. Generated by immunoSEQ multiplex PCR, the TCRdb table keeps only in-frame clones and is missing some. There are 100,000 or so clones in the sample; approximately 70% occur only once, and roughly 2.2% lies in the top ten. Material for sequencing was PBMCs. The source is a man younger than 40 in good health and CMV-seronegative.

The chain uses TRBV9 and TRBJ2-5; TRBD2 aligns across 8 bases. V was clipped by 7 bases and J by 11 bases; unmatched bases: 16. The CDR3 runs to 14 residues. Germline V gene lookup returns CDR1 SGDLS and CDR2 YYNGEE. CDR3 amino acids: CASAGAGENAEQYF. In DNA form, the CDR3 reads TGTGCCAGCGCCGGAGCGGGAGAAAATGCTGAGCAGTACTTC.

The chain carries TRBV6-1 and TRBJ2-7, with 9 bases lining up with TRBD1. With V trimmed by 6 bases and J by 4 bases, 7 bases remained unmatched. The CDR3 has 14 residues. Germline values: CDR1 MNHNS, CDR2 SASEGT. The chain's CDR3 is CASRGTGNRYEQYF. The CDR3 nucleotides read TGTGCCAGCAGGGGGACAGGGAACAGGTACGAGCAGTACTTC.